One and the same sample provided the 32 T cell receptor beta chains below, sequenced in a study of CD8+ T cells in alopecia areata. RNA extraction was followed by reverse transcription into cDNA, which acted as the sequencing template. Assay: immunoSEQ multiplex PCR; the TCRdb copy retains only in-frame clones and omits some. In the table there are 200,000 to 250,000 clones, less than 65% of which are singletons. Treatment defined: oral pan-JAK inhibitor, 5-10 mg twice daily. The sequencing here drew on CD4+ T cells sorted from blood, taken at week 4, from a patient treated with tofacitinib. The origin of the receptors is a human donor with alopecia areata.

This chain links TRBV5-1 with TRBJ2-5, with D possibly matching TRBD1 (5 bases). The V and J ends lost 1 base and 1 base respectively, with 8 bases between them. Germline V CDR1 and CDR2: SGHRS, YFSETQ. The CDR3 has 14 residues. The CDR3 nucleotides read TGCGCCAGCAGCTTGATCGACAGCCAAGAGACCCAGTACTTC. Residues: CASSLIDSQETQYF.

V gene TRBV29-1 combines with J gene TRBJ1-4, with no clear D. CDR3 length equals 12 residues. Germline V gene lookup returns CDR1 SQVTM and CDR2 ANQGSEA. With 5 bases removed from V and 7 bases from J, the gap between germline ends came to 11 bases. The CDR3 loop reads CSVSRGGEKLFF. The CDR3 nucleotides are TGCAGCGTTTCACGTGGAGGTGAAAAACTGTTTTTT.

This chain connects TRBV29-1 to TRBJ2-3, with D uncertain. The germline V and J ends were trimmed by 0 bases and 3 bases, with 4 bases remaining between them. CDR1 is SQVTM, CDR2 ANQGSEA, per germline. The CDR3 spans 12 residues. This CDR3 reads CSVEDRTDTQYF. DNA of the CDR3: TGCAGCGTTGAAGATAGGACAGATACGCAGTATTTT.

This clone was seen a few times. The DNA of the CDR3 is TGTGCCTGGAGTGTGCGGGGACACCAGAACACTGAAGCTTTCTTT. Translation gives CAWSVRGHQNTEAFF. V and J are TRBV30 and TRBJ1-1; D might be TRBD1 (6 bases). Germline CDR1 GTSNPN, CDR2 SVGIG (reference sequence). V lost 0 bases and J 1 base, leaving 12 bases between the germline ends. The CDR3 is 15 residues long.

Comment on this clone: Different DNA sequences within this sample yield the same CDR3. The chain links TRBV30 to TRBJ2-5; D unresolved. V dropped 2 bases and J dropped 5 bases, with 9 bases sitting between them. Germline V gene lookup returns CDR1 GTSNPN and CDR2 SVGIG (reference sequence). CDR3 length equals 12 residues. Written as DNA, the CDR3 is TGTGCCTGGAGTCCGGGTCTGGAGACCCAGTACTTC. Translated, it gives CAWSPGLETQYF.

V is TRBV4-1 and J is TRBJ1-1; D is uncertain. Germline V gene lookup returns CDR1 MGHRA and CDR2 YSYEKL. CDR3 length: 14 amino acids. V was shortened by 5 bases and J by 0 bases, with 10 bases between the two germline ends. The CDR3 loop reads CASSTQGLNTEAFF. CDR3 nucleotides: TGCGCCAGCAGCACTCAAGGGTTGAACACTGAAGCTTTCTTT.

This chain joins TRBV20-1 and TRBJ2-7; D might be TRBD2 (6 bases). Deletions cut 7 bases from V and 7 bases from J, with 14 bases between. The CDR3 runs 11 residues. Per the germline V gene, CDR1 is DFQATT and CDR2 is SNEGSKA (reference sequence). The CDR3 nucleotides are TGCAGTGTCCGGGAGAAGAGGGAGCAGTACTTC. Its translation: CSVREKREQYF.

The chain recombines TRBV29-1 with TRBJ2-5, with TRBD2 as a possible D gene (5 bases). Per the germline V gene, CDR1 is SQVTM and CDR2 is ANQGSEA. The V and J ends lost 6 bases and 4 bases respectively, with 9 bases between them. The length of the CDR3 is 11 residues. The CDR3 region is CSVLGGETQYF. The CDR3 nucleotides read TGCAGCGTACTAGGCGGAGAGACCCAGTACTTC.

The chain has TRBV6-5 and TRBJ1-1; 7 bases line up with TRBD1. J was trimmed by 0 bases and V by 8 bases; bases with no gene match: 6. The length of the CDR3 is 14 residues. CDR1 and CDR2 from the germline V gene are MNHEY and SVGAGI. Here the CDR3 DNA reads TGTGCCAGCGGATTCGGGACAGTGAACACTGAAGCTTTCTTT. Its protein product is CASGFGTVNTEAFF.

The chain has TRBV19 and TRBJ1-2, with D uncertain. The V and J ends lost 6 bases and 2 bases respectively, with 10 bases between them. Per the germline V gene, CDR1 is LNHDA and CDR2 is SQIVND (reference sequence). This CDR3 region has 13 residues. The CDR3 DNA reads TGTGCCAGTAGAAGGGTGGGGAACTATGGCTACACCTTC. Translated: CASRRVGNYGYTF.

The J gene is TRBJ1-2, the V gene TRBV6-5, with 7 nucleotides matching TRBD1. Trimming cost V 6 bases and J 3 bases; bases outside gene matches: 7. Per germline, CDR1 MNHEY and CDR2 SVGAGI. The CDR3 is made up of 14 amino acids. Here the CDR3 reads CASRATGKDYGYTF. CDR3 coding DNA: TGTGCCAGCAGGGCGACAGGGAAGGACTATGGCTACACCTTC.

The V call is TRBV27, the J call TRBJ1-1; 12 positions match TRBD1. This CDR3 spans 14 amino acids. The V segment lost 2 bases and the J segment 11 bases; nucleotides outside the gene matches: 6. CDR1 is MNHEY and CDR2 is SMNVEV in the germline V gene (reference sequence). This CDR3 reads CASSLTGTGGFAFF. DNA of the CDR3: TGTGCCAGCAGTTTAACGGGGACAGGGGGCTTCGCTTTCTTT.

The chain carries TRBV15 and TRBJ1-2, with D perhaps TRBD1 (5 bases). This CDR3 is built from 13 residues. Trimming took 2 bases from V and 13 from J, leaving 17 bases between them. Germline V gene data show CDR1 as LNHNV and CDR2 as YYDKDF (reference sequence). The CDR3 DNA is TGTGCCACCAGCAGATCAATGCTGACAGCCGTCACCTTC. This codes for CATSRSMLTAVTF. The full variable domain, with the rest looked up from reference TRBV15 and TRBJ1-2, is DAMVIQNPRYQVTQFGKPVTLSCSQTLNHNVMYWYQQKSSQAPKLLFHYYDKDFNNEADTPDNFQSRRPNTSFCFLDIRSPGLGDTAMYLCATSRSMLTAVTFGSGTRLTVV.

V is TRBV10-3 and J is TRBJ2-7; D is possibly TRBD1 (6 bases). Trimming removed 6 bases at V and 3 bases at J, with 12 bases between. The germline CDR1 and CDR2 sequences are ENHRY and SYGVKD. The CDR3 is made up of 13 amino acids. For the CDR3, the DNA is TGTGCCATCAGCCTGGGACAAGGCTACGAGCAGTACTTC. This gives the protein CAISLGQGYEQYF.

The J gene is TRBJ1-6, the V gene TRBV6-5; 7 bases agree with TRBD1. The germline gives CDR1 MNHEY, CDR2 SVGAGI. Trimming cost V 6 bases and J 11 bases; bases outside gene matches: 4. This CDR3 has 12 amino acids. CDR3 DNA sequence: TGTGCCAGCAGATTAACAGGGGCACCCCTCCACTTT. Its translation is CASRLTGAPLHF.

The J gene is TRBJ2-7, the V gene TRBV30, with D perhaps TRBD2 (5 bases). Looked up from germline, CDR1 is GTSNPN and CDR2 is SVGIG (reference sequence). This CDR3 is built from 12 residues. The V gene lost 0 bases and the J gene lost 5 bases, with 8 bases spanning the gap. The chain's CDR3 is CAWSVAGNEQYF. In nucleotides, the CDR3 is TGTGCCTGGAGTGTAGCCGGGAACGAGCAGTACTTC. The full variable domain, completed using reference TRBV30 and TRBJ2-7, is SQTIHQWPATLVQPVGSPLSLECTVEGTSNPNLYWYRQAAGRGLQLLFYSVGIGQISSEVPQNLSASRPQDRQFILSSKKLLLSDSGFYLCAWSVAGNEQYFGPGTRLTVT.

The rearrangement links TRBV5-1 to TRBJ2-5; TRBD2 matches 11 bases. CDR3 length equals 15 residues. CDR1 and CDR2 from the germline V gene are SGHRS and YFSETQ. The J segment lost 3 bases and the V segment lost 4 bases, leaving 5 bases of the junction unmatched. The CDR3 loop reads CASSLGTSGEETQYF. Written as DNA, the CDR3 is TGCGCCAGCAGCCTCGGGACTAGCGGAGAAGAGACCCAGTACTTC.

CDR3 coding DNA: TGTGCCAGCAGGAGAACGGCTCCGAACACCGGGGAGCTGTTTTTT. It yields the protein CASRRTAPNTGELFF. The rearrangement uses TRBV25-1 and TRBJ2-2, with D uncertain. This CDR3 is 15 amino acids long. The V gene's germline CDR1 is MGHDK and CDR2 SYGVNS. V dropped 6 bases and J dropped 0 bases, with 11 bases sitting between them.

There are a few counts of this clone. The CDR3: CSASTSGVNTGELFF. CDR3 coding DNA: TGCAGCGCCTCTACTAGCGGGGTAAACACCGGGGAGCTGTTTTTT. The V gene is TRBV29-1, the J gene TRBJ2-2, with 10 positions matching TRBD2. CDR3 length: 15 amino acids. V dropped 7 bases and J dropped 2; count of bases not matched to a gene: 7. Looked up from germline, CDR1 is SQVTM and CDR2 is ANQGSEA.

V is TRBV27 and J is TRBJ1-2; D remains unclear. This CDR3 contains 12 residues. Per germline, CDR1 MNHEY and CDR2 SMNVEV (reference sequence). The V gene lost 8 bases and the J gene lost 4 bases, with 11 bases spanning the gap. The CDR3 nucleotides are TGTGCCAGCGGAATGGGGAGCTATGGCTACACCTTC. Its translation: CASGMGSYGYTF.

The V and J genes are TRBV5-8 and TRBJ2-1, with D possibly being TRBD1 or TRBD2 (6 bases each). Trimming left V 4 bases short and J 10 bases short, with 18 bases between. CDR1 and CDR2 from the germline V gene are SGHTS and YDEGEE. The CDR3 has 14 amino acids. The CDR3 sequence is CASSQGLGGREQFF. The DNA of the CDR3 is TGTGCCAGCAGCCAAGGTTTGGGGGGCCGGGAGCAGTTCTTC.

The chain recombines TRBV29-1 with TRBJ1-2; 7 bases map to TRBD1. This CDR3 is 15 amino acids long. V was pared by 0 bases and J by 4 bases, with 8 bases of the junction left unmatched. Germline CDR1 and CDR2: SQVTM and ANQGSEA. Here the CDR3 reads CSVEDEPTGSYGYTF. CDR3 DNA: TGCAGCGTTGAAGATGAACCGACAGGGAGCTATGGCTACACCTTC.

This clone was seen only a few times. This rearrangement joins TRBV5-1 to TRBJ2-2, with D hard to call. This CDR3 contains 13 residues. The V gene's germline CDR1 is SGHRS and CDR2 YFSETQ. The V gene lost 5 bases and the J gene lost 2 bases, with 7 bases spanning the gap. This chain's CDR3 is CASSRDNTGELFF. CDR3 DNA sequence: TGCGCCAGCAGTAGGGATAACACCGGGGAGCTGTTTTTT. The variable domain in full, completed from reference TRBV5-1 and TRBJ2-2, reads KAGVTQTPRYLIKTRGQQVTLSCSPISGHRSVSWYQQTPGQGLQFLFEYFSETQRNKGNFPGRFSGRQFSNSRSEMNVSTLELGDSALYLCASSRDNTGELFFGEGSRLTVL.

The rearrangement uses TRBV11-2 and TRBJ2-1, with a possible D match to TRBD1 (5 bases). Per the germline V gene, CDR1 is SGHAT and CDR2 is FQNNGV. Trimming shortened V by 3 bases and J by 9 bases, and 15 bases separated the two germline ends. This CDR3 has 14 residues. CDR3 nucleotide sequence: TGTGCCAGCAGCTTTATAAAAGGGGCTGGTGAGCAGTTCTTC. Translation: CASSFIKGAGEQFF.

The chain couples TRBV29-1 to TRBJ1-1; D is unclear. Trimming removed 4 bases from V and 1 base from J, with 10 bases in between. The CDR3 extends over 13 amino acids. CDR1 and CDR2 (germline): SQVTM, ANQGSEA. This chain's CDR3 is CSVVSQKNTEAFF. CDR3 in DNA: TGCAGCGTTGTTAGTCAGAAGAACACTGAAGCTTTCTTT.

Written as DNA, the CDR3 is TGTGCCAGCAGCTTCCTCCCCGTGGCGGACGGCGAGCAGTACTTC. It is translated as CASSFLPVADGEQYF. V and J are TRBV5-6 and TRBJ2-7; D call uncertain. This CDR3 has 15 residues. CDR1 SGHDT and CDR2 YYEEEE come from the germline V gene. Trimming took 2 bases from V and 6 from J, leaving 18 bases between them.

V and J are TRBV27 and TRBJ2-2, with 10 bases aligning to TRBD2. The CDR3 has 15 amino acids. CDR1 MNHEY and CDR2 SMNVEV come from the germline V gene (reference sequence). V lost 6 bases, J lost 4 bases, and 5 bases stayed unmatched. CDR3 loop: CASRSGGAVTGELFF. The CDR3 DNA is TGTGCCAGCAGAAGCGGGGGGGCGGTCACCGGGGAGCTGTTTTTT.

This clone was observed many times. V and J are TRBV5-4 and TRBJ2-3; no reliable D call. Germline CDR1 reads SGHNT; CDR2 reads YYREEE (reference sequence). CDR3 length: 16 residues. Trimming cost V 0 bases and J 0 bases, with 11 bases left between them. The CDR3 reads CASSLDLPASTDTQYF. CDR3 nucleotide sequence: TGTGCCAGCAGCTTGGATTTGCCGGCGAGCACAGATACGCAGTATTTT. The variable domain in full, completed from reference TRBV5-4 and TRBJ2-3, reads ETGVTQSPTHLIKTRGQQVTLRCSSQSGHNTVSWYQQALGQGPQFIFQYYREEENGRGNFPPRFSGLQFPNYSSELNVNALELDDSALYLCASSLDLPASTDTQYFGPGTRLTVL.

This clone was seen a handful of times. The chain links TRBV6-5 to TRBJ2-6; D is undetermined. This CDR3 contains 15 residues. The V gene lost 6 bases and the J gene lost 4 bases, with 13 bases spanning the gap. Germline V CDR1 and CDR2: MNHEY, SVGAGI. Written as DNA, the CDR3 is TGTGCCAGCAGGGGAACAGAATCCGGGGCCAACGTCCTGACTTTC. Protein sequence: CASRGTESGANVLTF.

V usage is TRBV10-3 and J usage is TRBJ1-1; no reliable D call. The CDR3 extends over 13 amino acids. Germline V gene sequence: CDR1 ENHRY, CDR2 SYGVKD. The V end lost 6 bases, the J end lost 0 bases, and 8 bases lay between the germline ends. The CDR3 DNA is TGTGCCATCAGACCGGGGATGAACACTGAAGCTTTCTTT. This gives the protein CAIRPGMNTEAFF.

The V gene is TRBV6-5, the J gene TRBJ1-6; TRBD1 matches 10 bases. The CDR3 has 16 amino acids. Germline trimming cut 2 bases from V and 7 bases from J; bases unmatched to any gene: 5. Germline assignment: CDR1 MNHEY and CDR2 SVGAGI. The CDR3 coding sequence is TGTGCCAGCAGTTACGGGACAGGGGCCGGGAATTCACCCCTCCACTTT. Translating it yields CASSYGTGAGNSPLHF.

In this sample, this clone turned up once. V and J are TRBV4-2 and TRBJ1-2, with no clear D. V dropped 0 bases and J dropped 7 bases, with 6 bases sitting between them. The CDR3 totals 12 residues. CDR1 and CDR2 from the germline V gene are LGHNA and YNFKEQ. This CDR3 is CASSQDQAGYTF. CDR3 DNA: TGTGCCAGCAGCCAAGATCAGGCTGGCTACACCTTC.